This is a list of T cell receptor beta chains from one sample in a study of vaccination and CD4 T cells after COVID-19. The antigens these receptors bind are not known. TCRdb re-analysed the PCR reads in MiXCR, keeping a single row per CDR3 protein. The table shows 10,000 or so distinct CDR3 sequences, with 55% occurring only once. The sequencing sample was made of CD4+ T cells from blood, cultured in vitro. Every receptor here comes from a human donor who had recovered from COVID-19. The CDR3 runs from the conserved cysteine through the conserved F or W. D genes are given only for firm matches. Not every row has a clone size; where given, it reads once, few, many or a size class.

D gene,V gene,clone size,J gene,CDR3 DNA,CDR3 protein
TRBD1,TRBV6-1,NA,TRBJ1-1,TGTGCCAGCATTCCACAGGGGCAGAACACTGAAGCTTTCTTT,CASIPQGQNTEAFF
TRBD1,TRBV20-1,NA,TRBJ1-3,TGCAGTGCCAGGACAGGTCAAAGCTCTGGAAACACCATATATTTT,CSARTGQSSGNTIYF
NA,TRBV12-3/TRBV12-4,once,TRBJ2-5,TGTGCCAGCAGTCACGGCCTTCAAGAGACCCAGTACTTC,CASSHGLQETQYF
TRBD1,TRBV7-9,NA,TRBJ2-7,TGTGCCAGCAGCGCCCGGACAGGGAAGGCGAACGAGCAGTACTTC,CASSARTGKANEQYF
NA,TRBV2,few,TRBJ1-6,TGTGCCAGCAGCACACAGGGCCTTAATTCACCCCTCCACTTT,CASSTQGLNSPLHF
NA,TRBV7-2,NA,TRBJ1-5,TGTGCCAGCAGCTTAGCGGGGGTTAGCAATCAGCCCCAGCATTTT,CASSLAGVSNQPQHF
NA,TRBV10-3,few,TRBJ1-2,TGTGCCATCAGTGAGTCCTATGGCTACACCTTC,CAISESYGYTF
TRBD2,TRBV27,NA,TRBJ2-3,TGTGCCAGCAGCCAGGGACTAGCGGGGAACACAGATACGCAGTATTTT,CASSQGLAGNTDTQYF
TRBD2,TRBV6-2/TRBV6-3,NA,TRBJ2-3,TGTGCCAGCAGATTTAGCGGGAGAGGCACAGATACGCAGTATTTT,CASRFSGRGTDTQYF
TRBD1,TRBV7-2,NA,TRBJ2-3,TGTGCCAGCAGCCAAGACAGGGTTTTAGATACGCAGTATTTT,CASSQDRVLDTQYF
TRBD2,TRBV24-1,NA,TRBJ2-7,TGTGCCTGCGGCGGGGGGTCCTACGAGCAGTACTTC,CACGGGSYEQYF
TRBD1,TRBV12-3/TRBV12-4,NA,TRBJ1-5,TGTGCCAGCACCCAGGACAGGGAGGGCAATCAGCCCCAGCATTTT,CASTQDREGNQPQHF
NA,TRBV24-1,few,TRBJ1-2,TGTGCCACCAGGGACAGCACCTATGGCTACACCTTC,CATRDSTYGYTF
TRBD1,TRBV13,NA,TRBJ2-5,TGTGCCAGCAGGGAACCGGGACAGGGGGCGGAGACCCAGTACTTC,CASREPGQGAETQYF
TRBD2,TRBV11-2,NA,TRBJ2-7,TGTGCCAGCAGCTCCGGACTAGCGGGACCTTACGAGCAGTACTTC,CASSSGLAGPYEQYF
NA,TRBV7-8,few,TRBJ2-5,TGTGCCAGCAGCTTAGGAAGGCGCCAAGAGACCCAGTACTTC,CASSLGRRQETQYF
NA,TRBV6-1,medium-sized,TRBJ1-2,TGTGCCAGCAGTGGACCGGTGCCCTCTAACTATGGCTACACCTTC,CASSGPVPSNYGYTF
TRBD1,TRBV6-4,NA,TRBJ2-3,TGTGCCAGCAGCGAAGACGGACAGGGGGCTAAAGATACGCAGTATTTT,CASSEDGQGAKDTQYF
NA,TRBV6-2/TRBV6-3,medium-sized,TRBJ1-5,TGTGCCAGCAGTTACGGTGGAGGTGATAAGCCCCAGCATTTT,CASSYGGGDKPQHF
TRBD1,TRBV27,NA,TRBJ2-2,TGTGCCAGCAGCGACAGGGTGTCGACCACCGGGGAGCTGTTTTTT,CASSDRVSTTGELFF
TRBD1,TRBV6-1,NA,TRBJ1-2,TGTGCCAGCAGTCACCATAACAGGGGAAGTTACTATGGCTACACCTTC,CASSHHNRGSYYGYTF
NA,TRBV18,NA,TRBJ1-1,TGTGCCAGCTCACCTAACCAGGGCAACACTGAAGCTTTCTTT,CASSPNQGNTEAFF
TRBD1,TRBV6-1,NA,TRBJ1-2,TGTGCCAGCAGACCACAGGGGATTGCCAACTATGGCTACACCTTC,CASRPQGIANYGYTF
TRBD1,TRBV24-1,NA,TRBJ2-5,TGTGCCACCAGTGATTTTACAGGGGAAGAAGAGACCCAGTACTTC,CATSDFTGEEETQYF
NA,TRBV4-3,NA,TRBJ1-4,TGCGCCAGCAGCCTTATAGGAGGAGCGAATGAAAAACTGTTTTTT,CASSLIGGANEKLFF
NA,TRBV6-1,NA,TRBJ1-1,TGTGCCAGCAAAACGGGTACAGTGCAGTCGGCTTTCTTT,CASKTGTVQSAFF
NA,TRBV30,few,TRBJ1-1,TGTGCCTGGAGTAGAGGGACTGAAGCTTTCTTT,CAWSRGTEAFF
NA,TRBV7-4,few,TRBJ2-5,TGTGCCAGCACCGTAGGGGTGTGTGATGAGACCCAGTACTTC,CASTVGVCDETQYF
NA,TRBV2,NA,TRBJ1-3,TGTGCCAGCAGTGAAGTGGAGATACGCTCTGGAAACACCATATATTTT,CASSEVEIRSGNTIYF
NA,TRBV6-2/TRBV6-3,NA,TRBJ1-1,TGTGCCAGCAGTTTCATCACGGGACAAGGAGCTTTCTTT,CASSFITGQGAFF
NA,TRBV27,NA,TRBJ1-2,TGTGCCAGCAGTTTAGGGGCAGGGTCAAACTATGGCTACACCTTC,CASSLGAGSNYGYTF
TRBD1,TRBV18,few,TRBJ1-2,TGTGCCAGCTCATCCGGGACAGGGGAGTATGGCTACACCTTC,CASSSGTGEYGYTF
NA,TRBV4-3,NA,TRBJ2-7,TGCGCCAGCAGCCAGCAGACAGCCTACGAGCAGTACTTC,CASSQQTAYEQYF
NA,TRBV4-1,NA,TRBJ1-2,TGCGCCAGCAGCCAACCTGGACAGAGAGCTAACTATGGCTACACCTTC,CASSQPGQRANYGYTF
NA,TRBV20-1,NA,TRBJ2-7,TGCAGTGCCAACCAGCACGGGTCCCTGGGGGAGCAGTACTTC,CSANQHGSLGEQYF
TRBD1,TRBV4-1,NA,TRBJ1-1,TGCGCCAGCAGCCACGCCGGGACAGGGGACACTGAAGCTTTCTTT,CASSHAGTGDTEAFF
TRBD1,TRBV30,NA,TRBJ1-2,TGTGCCTGGAGTCGGGACAGGGCCCAGGACTATGGCTACACCTTC,CAWSRDRAQDYGYTF
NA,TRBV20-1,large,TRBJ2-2,TGCAGTGCTGAAGCTCCCCGACCTGGTGGTGGCGGGGAGCTGTTTTTT,CSAEAPRPGGGGELFF
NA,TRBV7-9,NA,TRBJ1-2,TGTGCCAGCAGCTTCATGCAAAAACAGGGCTCTAACTATGGCTACACCTTC,CASSFMQKQGSNYGYTF
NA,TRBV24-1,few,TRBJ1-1,TGTGCCTTCCCGGAGGGCAGGGGCCCAGAAGCTTTCTTT,CAFPEGRGPEAFF
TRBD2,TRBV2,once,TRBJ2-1,TGTGCCAGCAGTGCTCGCAGCGGGGGGTCCAATGAGCAGTTCTTC,CASSARSGGSNEQFF
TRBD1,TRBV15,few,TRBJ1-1,TGTGCCACCAGCAGAGACCTGGACAGGGTCGCTGAAGCTTTCTTT,CATSRDLDRVAEAFF
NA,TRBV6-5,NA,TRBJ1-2,TGTGCCAGCAGTTACCAGAGTAACTATGGCTACACCTTC,CASSYQSNYGYTF
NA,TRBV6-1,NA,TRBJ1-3,TGTGCCAGCAGTCCCGGGGACGGGGCGAGTTGGAGAAACACCATATATTTT,CASSPGDGASWRNTIYF
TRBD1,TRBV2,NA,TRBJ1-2,TGTGCCAGCAGGGTCCAGGGGGATGGCTACACCTTC,CASRVQGDGYTF
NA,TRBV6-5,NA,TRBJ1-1,TGTGCCAGCAGTTACTCGACCCGGGGGCAGGGCACTGAAGCTTTCTTT,CASSYSTRGQGTEAFF
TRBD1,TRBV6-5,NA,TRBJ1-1,TGTGCCAGCAGTTACTCCCGACAGGGAGAGACTGAAGCTTTCTTT,CASSYSRQGETEAFF
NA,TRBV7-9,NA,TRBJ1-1,TGTGCCAGCAGCTTATCCCTGAACACTGAAGCTTTCTTT,CASSLSLNTEAFF
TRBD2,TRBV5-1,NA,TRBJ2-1,TGCGCCAGCAGCTTGAACGTCCGGGGGAGGGACAATGAGCAGTTCTTC,CASSLNVRGRDNEQFF
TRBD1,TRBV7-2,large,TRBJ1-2,TGTGCCAGCAGCCGGGACAGCTATGGCTACACCTTC,CASSRDSYGYTF
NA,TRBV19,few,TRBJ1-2,TGTGCCAGTAATCCGGGACCTTTGGAAGGCTACACCTTC,CASNPGPLEGYTF
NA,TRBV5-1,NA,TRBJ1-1,TGCGCCAGCAGCTTGGGTCTCCGCCTAATGAACACTGAAGCTTTCTTT,CASSLGLRLMNTEAFF
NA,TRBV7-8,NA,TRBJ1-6,TGTGCCAGCAGCTCAGATCCTGGACTGACGAATTCACCCCTCCACTTT,CASSSDPGLTNSPLHF
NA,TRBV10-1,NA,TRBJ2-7,TGCGCCAGCAGTGAGGGAGGCTACGAGCAGTACTTC,CASSEGGYEQYF